This T cell receptor beta chain appears in the sequencing data of a study of blood T cell repertoires in COVID-19. Across the study: Samples representing acute and convalescent COVID-19 were sourced from the United States, Italy and Spain. From T cells, B-cell-depleted T cells, or PBMCs came the material, which was cDNA or gDNA.

Authors' analysis steps: From reference gene primer amplification, estimates of nucleated cell counts were derived. Profiling relied on immunoSEQ multiplex PCR, and the TCRdb table lists in-frame clones only, not all of them. V and J calls and clone size are given by that table; D and trimming were obtained from the DNA. Of over 55,000 clones in the sample, around nine tenths were seen once. The CDR3 spans 16 residues. In germline, CDR1 is SEHNR, CDR2 FQNEAQ (reference sequence). V shed 5 bases, J shed 7 bases, and the junction held 11 bases outside the gene matches. This clone has a single count. The V call is TRBV7-9, the J call TRBJ2-7, with 13 nucleotides matching TRBD2. The material sequenced was peripheral blood. This sequence was found in a human donor with active COVID-19. The donor label of this sample is uncertain. The CDR3 protein is CASSPTGTSGTGEQYF. The CDR3 DNA reads TGTGCCAGCAGCCCTACCGGGACTAGCGGGACCGGGGAGCAGTACTTC.